The 4 T cell receptor beta chains listed next were all sequenced from one sample in a study of blood T cell repertoires in COVID-19. Assay: immunoSEQ multiplex PCR; the TCRdb copy retains only in-frame clones and omits some. The sample contains about 150,000 clones, roughly 87% of which appear only once. The specimen was PBMCs or T cells enriched from blood (not recorded which). Source of these receptors: a woman between 40 and 50 years old who had been exposed to COVID-19.

This chain joins TRBV19 and TRBJ2-7; 14 bases map to TRBD2. V shed 5 bases, J shed 2 bases, and the junction held 5 bases outside the gene matches. CDR1 and CDR2 (germline): LNHDA, SQIVND (reference sequence). The CDR3 loop spans 16 amino acids. The CDR3: CASSPTSGRVTYEQYF. CDR3 sequence (DNA): TGTGCCAGTAGTCCGACTAGCGGGAGGGTAACCTACGAGCAGTACTTC. The full variable domain, completed using reference TRBV19 and TRBJ2-7, is DGGITQSPKYLFRKEGQNVTLSCEQNLNHDAMYWYRQDPGQGLRLIYYSQIVNDFQKGDIAEGYSVSREKKESFPLTVTSAQKNPTAFYLCASSPTSGRVTYEQYFGPGTRLTVT.

J is TRBJ1-2 and V is TRBV4-3, with 10 nucleotides matching TRBD1. This CDR3 spans 15 amino acids. Germline V gene lookup returns CDR1 LGHNA and CDR2 YSLEER. The junction had 6 bases not matched to a gene; V was cut back by 1 base and J by 7 bases. CDR3: CASSQGTGGIRGYTF. The CDR3 nucleotides are TGCGCCAGCAGCCAAGGGACAGGGGGTATTCGTGGCTACACCTTC.

The rearrangement uses TRBV4-2 and TRBJ2-1, with 12 bases lining up with TRBD2. This CDR3 contains 16 residues. V gave up 3 bases and J gave up 4 bases; unmatched junction bases: 4. Germline assignment: CDR1 LGHNA and CDR2 YNFKEQ. CDR3 protein: CASSQALAGGYNEQFF. In DNA form, the CDR3 reads TGTGCCAGCAGCCAGGCACTAGCGGGGGGTTACAATGAGCAGTTCTTC.

The chain combines TRBV15 with TRBJ1-1; 8 bases align to TRBD1. The CDR3 is 17 amino acids. J was trimmed by 1 base and V by 4 bases; bases with no gene match: 11. CDR1 is LNHNV and CDR2 is YYDKDF in the germline V gene (reference sequence). The CDR3 here is CATSTGRQGLRNTEAFF. In nucleotides, the CDR3 is TGTGCCACCAGCACGGGGCGACAGGGGCTGAGGAACACTGAAGCTTTCTTT. The whole variable domain, remainder taken from reference TRBV15 and TRBJ1-1, is DAMVIQNPRYQVTQFGKPVTLSCSQTLNHNVMYWYQQKSSQAPKLLFHYYDKDFNNEADTPDNFQSRRPNTSFCFLDIRSPGLGDTAMYLCATSTGRQGLRNTEAFFGQGTRLTVV.